This TCR beta chain came from a study of a mutant IDH1 vaccine in newly diagnosed glioma. As regards this clone: Its cognate antigen is unknown.

Time point in this sample: week 5, during vaccination. Every single dose of the vaccine, 300 ug of mutant IDH1 20-mer peptide, came with topical imiquimod. Produced via immunoSEQ multiplex PCR; TCRdb's table is partial and in-frame only. Among roughly 28,000 clones listed, around 92% were seen once. The CDR3 is 15 amino acids. CDR1 SEHNR and CDR2 FQNEAQ come from the germline V gene (reference sequence). Deletions cut 5 bases from V and 10 bases from J, with 23 bases between. This sequence originates from a man aged 18 to 29 with glioma. The rearrangement joins TRBV7-9 to TRBJ1-1, with TRBD1 as a possible D gene (5 bases). Material: PBMCs, obtained from a glioma patient whose treatment included an IDH1 peptide vaccine. The CDR3 loop reads CASSNPGTLIDTAFF. DNA of the CDR3: TGTGCCAGCAGCAACCCCGGGACGTTGATCGACACAGCTTTCTTT.